The entry below gives a single T cell receptor beta chain sequence along with its context. Its antigen is unknown. The data originate from a study of OX40 agonist ivuxolimab in advanced cancers. Whole-study context: Patients received the agonistic anti-OX40 (CD134) antibody ivuxolimab. Overall study findings and caveats: With doses of 0.1-3.0 mg/kg, partial responders showed among the lowest clonal expansion.

The V gene's germline CDR1 is KGHSH and CDR2 LQKENI. Trimming left V 6 bases short and J 5 bases short, with 14 bases between. The CDR3 is 14 amino acids. TCRdb keeps only in-frame clones here, not all; method: immunoSEQ multiplex PCR. The data contain 90,000 to 100,000 clones, 88% of them singletons. The receptor was isolated from an adult with an advanced solid tumor such as melanoma, head and neck, liver or kidney cancer. J is TRBJ2-1 and V is TRBV18; D ambiguous. This sample comprised CD4+ or CD8+ T cells sorted from blood, obtained in a trial of the OX40 agonist ivuxolimab. The CDR3 here is CASSPLMANNEQFF. CDR3 nucleotide sequence: TGTGCCAGCTCCCCCCTAATGGCGAACAATGAGCAGTTCTTC.